The T cell receptor (beta chain) described here comes from a study of cytomegalovirus exposure and HLA in healthy donors. V was pared by 5 bases and J by 4 bases, with 17 bases between. The V gene's germline CDR1 is SEHNR and CDR2 FQNEAQ (reference sequence). This CDR3 contains 15 residues. The PCR had 60 Vbeta and 13 Jbeta primers. Sequenced by immunoSEQ multiplex PCR; TCRdb stores in-frame clones only, minus some. This sample yields about 140,000 clones, of which roughly four fifths are seen a single time; approximately 3.2% belongs to the top ten. Material for sequencing was PBMCs. This chain uses TRBV7-9 with TRBJ1-2, with D tentatively TRBD1 (5 bases). This sequence was found in a man between 18 and 35 years old in good health and CMV-seropositive. DNA of the CDR3: TGTGCCAGCAGCACTAGCGGGGGGGGATTCTATGGCTACACCTTC. Residues: CASSTSGGGFYGYTF.